This passage covers 29 T cell receptor beta chains from one sample sequenced in a study of tumor and adjacent non-tumor tissue in lung cancer. The library came from three nested PCR rounds adapted from ARM-PCR protocols. TCRdb re-called the multiplex PCR reads through MiXCR, storing one row per CDR3 protein. The sample has 200,000 or so distinct CDR3 sequences, roughly 70% seen once. RNA was extracted from bulk tissue without any cell sorting. Sequenced material: lung tumor tissue. These receptors were taken from a man between 60 and 75 years old with non-small cell lung cancer.

Worth noting for this clonotype: The germline gene is not matched at one end of the junction; a read error may be the cause. The V gene is TRBV4-2, the J gene TRBJ2-5, with D perhaps matching TRBD1 (5 bases). The CDR3 covers 15 residues. Per germline, CDR1 LGHNA and CDR2 YNFKEQ. For the CDR3, the DNA is TGTTCCAGCAGCCAAGTTCCGGGTGGACAAGAGACCCAGAACTTC. This gives the protein CSSSQVPGGQETQNF.

For this clonotype: The CDR3 does not end in the conserved phenylalanine or tryptophan, so this is likely a read error. V and J are TRBV6-5 and TRBJ1-1, with D possibly matching TRBD1 (6 bases). The CDR3 is made up of 14 amino acids. Germline CDR1 MNHEY, CDR2 SVGAGI. Written as DNA, the CDR3 is TGTGCCAGCAGTAACAGGGCCTCGAACACTGAGGCTTTCTCT. Translation: CASSNRASNTEAFS.

As for this clonotype: This sequence may be a read error, since a much larger clone differs from it by one base. J is TRBJ2-2 and V is TRBV6-2 or TRBV6-3, with 7 bases lining up with TRBD2. CDR3 length equals 15 residues. Looked up from germline, CDR1 is MNHEY and CDR2 is SVGEGT. CDR3 residues: CANSPGGSHTGELFF. CDR3 DNA sequence: TGTGCCAACAGTCCCGGCGGGAGCCACACCGGGGAGCTGTTTTTT.

Points on this clonotype: A much more abundant neighbour one base away suggests this may be a read error. The gene calls are TRBV20-1 and TRBJ2-7, with TRBD1 identical over 7 bases. CDR3 size: 14 residues. Germline V gene data show CDR1 as DFQATT and CDR2 as SNEGSKA (reference sequence). CDR3 amino acids: CRAPRQGFPYEQYF. The CDR3 region has the DNA TGCAGAGCCCCTAGACAGGGTTTCCCCTACGAGCAGTACTTC.

As for this clonotype: A read error is possible here, since a much larger clone lies one base away. The chain recombines TRBV7-3 with TRBJ2-2; D is uncertain. Germline CDR1 SGHTA, CDR2 FQGTGA. The CDR3 contains 13 residues. V was pared by 1 base and J by 6 bases, with 6 bases between. CDR3 in amino acids: CASSLSLSGELFF. CDR3 sequence (DNA): TGTGCCAGCAGCTTAAGCTTGTCCGGGGAGCTGTTTTTT.

The rearrangement joins TRBV20-1 to TRBJ1-2, with a tentative D call TRBD1 (5 bases). The CDR3 totals 12 residues. Deletions cut 4 bases from V and 7 bases from J, with 13 bases between. The germline V gene has CDR1 DFQATT and CDR2 SNEGSKA (reference sequence). The CDR3 reads CSATGWTCGYTF. CDR3 DNA: TGCAGTGCTACAGGGTGGACCTGTGGCTACACCTTC.

The chain links TRBV11-1 to TRBJ2-7, with 8 bases aligning to TRBD1. CDR1 and CDR2 (germline): SGHAT, FQDESV (reference sequence). The CDR3 is made up of 15 amino acids. The V segment lost 2 bases and the J segment 4 bases; nucleotides outside the gene matches: 7. This chain's CDR3 is CASSLSGTGFYEQYF. DNA for the CDR3: TGTGCCAGCAGCTTATCCGGGACAGGCTTTTACGAGCAGTACTTC.

Concerning this clonotype itself: One end of the junction does not line up with germline, which may come from a read error. The chain links TRBV20-1 to TRBJ1-5, with 8 bases identical to TRBD1. The CDR3 spans 15 residues. CDR1 DFQATT and CDR2 SNEGSKA come from the germline V gene (reference sequence). DNA for the CDR3: TGCGGTGCTAGTCTTCCAGGGGGCAAGAATCAGCCCCAGCATTTT. This translates into CGASLPGGKNQPQHF.

This clonotype was counted a few times. V and J are TRBV6-5 and TRBJ2-7, with D unresolved. The CDR3 spans 15 residues. Germline loops: CDR1 MNHEY, CDR2 SVGAGI. Trimming shortened V by 0 bases and J by 3 bases, and 12 bases separated the two germline ends. This chain's CDR3 is CASSYSNRAGYEQYF. For the CDR3, the DNA is TGTGCCAGCAGTTACTCGAATAGGGCCGGCTACGAGCAGTACTTC.

The rearrangement links TRBV29-1 to TRBJ2-7, with a possible D match to TRBD2 (5 bases). V gave up 2 bases and J gave up 0 bases, with 11 bases separating them. The CDR3 length is 14 residues. Germline assignment: CDR1 SQVTM and CDR2 ANQGSEA. CDR3 sequence reads: CSVERSGPSYEQYF. CDR3 nucleotide sequence: TGCAGCGTTGAACGGAGCGGACCCTCCTACGAGCAGTACTTC.

Comments on this clonotype: A much larger clonotype is one base distant, so this may be a read error. This sequence joins TRBV5-6 and TRBJ1-1, with D uncertain. The CDR3 is made up of 14 amino acids. Germline V gives CDR1 SGHDT, CDR2 YYEEEE. This CDR3 reads CASNLFIGSTEAFF. CDR3 bases: TGTGCCAGCAACTTGTTCATCGGGAGTACTGAAGCTTTCTTT.

The genes are TRBV11-1 and TRBJ2-1; the D is unclear. Germline V CDR1 and CDR2: SGHAT, FQDESV (reference sequence). The CDR3 spans 16 residues. Trimming pared 4 bases from V and 3 bases from J, leaving 16 bases between. DNA of the CDR3: TGTGCCAGCAGCTCTATGGCTCTCAAGTTCTACAATGAGCAGTTCTTC. It is translated as CASSSMALKFYNEQFF.

A word on this clonotype: Because the CDR3 is missing its conserved closing phenylalanine or tryptophan, this is likely a read error. The DNA is left out, because the CDR3 cannot be placed on it with certainty; the CDR3 is given as TCRdb lists it. J is TRBJ2-7 and V is TRBV12-3 or TRBV12-4; TRBD1 is the table's D call, not checked against the DNA. The CDR3 is 15 amino acids in total, end residues counted. The CDR3 sequence is CSSTYYRDRDTKQYL.

About this clonotype itself: A much larger clone sits a single nucleotide away, making a read error possible. The chain combines TRBV20-1 with TRBJ1-2; D is possibly TRBD1 (5 bases). The V and J ends lost 1 base and 3 bases respectively, with 15 bases between them. Germline V gene lookup returns CDR1 DFQATT and CDR2 SNEGSKA (reference sequence). The CDR3 is 15 residues long. The CDR3 sequence is CSARGRGRLDYGYTF. DNA for the CDR3: TGCAGTGCTAGAGGTCGGGGGAGATTAGACTATGGCTACACCTTC.

As for this clonotype: This may stem from a read error, because a much larger clone lies one nucleotide away. This chain joins TRBV7-9 and TRBJ1-2; no clear D gene. Germline loops: CDR1 SEHNR, CDR2 FQNEAQ (reference sequence). The CDR3 contains 11 residues. CDR3 sequence reads: CASSLRFGYIF. The CDR3 DNA reads as TGTGCCAGCAGCTTGCGATTTGGCTACATCTTC.

This chain connects TRBV7-2 to TRBJ1-1; 8 bases map to TRBD1. The CDR3 has 14 amino acids. V lost 3 bases and J lost 8; bases outside the gene matches: 8. Germline V gives CDR1 SGHTA, CDR2 FQGNSA. CDR3 bases: TGTGCCAGCAGCTTGAAGACAGGGGCTACGGAAGCTTTCTTT. Translation gives CASSLKTGATEAFF.

J is TRBJ1-1 and V is TRBV4-1; the match to TRBD1 covers 7 bases. J was trimmed by 0 bases and V by 3 bases; bases with no gene match: 4. The CDR3 is 15 residues long. Germline loops: CDR1 MGHRA, CDR2 YSYEKL. Here the CDR3 DNA reads TGCGCCAGCAGCCAGGGGGGACAGATGAACACTGAAGCTTTCTTT. Amino acids: CASSQGGQMNTEAFF.

V is TRBV29-1 and J is TRBJ1-4; D call uncertain. The CDR3 loop spans 12 amino acids. CDR1 and CDR2 (germline): SQVTM, ANQGSEA. Trimming shortened V by 6 bases and J by 7 bases, and 12 bases separated the two germline ends. In DNA form, the CDR3 reads TGCAGCGTAAAGGGTTTCACTGAAAAACTGTTTTTT. Encoded protein: CSVKGFTEKLFF.

Notes on this clonotype: This sequence may be a read error, since a much larger clone differs from it by one base. This is likely a read error, given that the CDR3 carries no conserved phenylalanine or tryptophan at its end. J is TRBJ2-3 and V is TRBV20-1; 9 bases are a match to TRBD2. The CDR3 is made up of 15 amino acids. Germline V gives CDR1 DFQATT, CDR2 SNEGSKA (reference sequence). The junction had 7 bases not matched to a gene; V was cut back by 6 bases and J by 0 bases. CDR3 coding DNA: TGCAGTGCCGTTAGCGGGGGAGTCAGCACAGATACGCAGTATTAT. It is translated as CSAVSGGVSTDTQYY.

On this clonotype itself: The junction departs from the called germline gene at one end, perhaps through a read error. The V gene is TRBV6-5, the J gene TRBJ1-6; D gene ambiguous. This CDR3 contains 15 residues. From germline, CDR1 is MNHEY and CDR2 SVGAGI. Here the CDR3 DNA reads TGTGCCAGCAGTTACTCGAGGACCGCGGATTCACCCCTCTACTTT. Protein: CASSYSRTADSPLYF.

This clonotype was counted only a few times. This CDR3 is CASSLLGQPQHF. CDR3 nucleotide sequence: TGTGCCAGCAGTTTATTAGGTCAGCCCCAGCATTTT. The rearrangement joins TRBV28 to TRBJ1-5, with D uncertain. V was shortened by 1 base and J by 6 bases, with 4 bases between the two germline ends. Germline lookup yields CDR1 MDHEN and CDR2 SYDVKM. The CDR3 is 12 residues long. The full variable domain, completed using reference TRBV28 and TRBJ1-5, is DVKVTQSSRYLVKRTGEKVFLECVQDMDHENMFWYRQDPGLGLRLIYFSYDVKMKEKGDIPEGYSVSREKKERFSLILESASTNQTSMYLCASSLLGQPQHFGDGTRLSIL.

A note on this clonotype: A single base separates this from a much larger clone, so it may be a read error. This sequence joins TRBV10-1 and TRBJ1-1; no definite D call. This CDR3 region has 12 residues. From germline, CDR1 is WNHNN and CDR2 SYGVQD (reference sequence). CDR3 sequence (DNA): TGCGTCAGCAGTGATCGGACCCATGAAGCTTTCTTT. Its translation: CVSSDRTHEAFF.

The chain joins TRBV6-6 to TRBJ1-3; 7 bases are a match to TRBD1. The CDR3 is made up of 14 amino acids. With V trimmed by 9 bases and J by 0 bases, 5 bases remained unmatched. Germline CDR1 and CDR2: MNHNY and SVGAGI (reference sequence). Written as DNA, the CDR3 is TGTGCCAGTGAAGGGACAGCCTCTGGAAACACCATATATTTT. This codes for CASEGTASGNTIYF.

About this clonotype itself: This CDR3 is missing its conserved last phenylalanine or tryptophan, likely due to a read error. Because the CDR3's place on the DNA is in doubt, the DNA is left out and the CDR3 is given as listed by TCRdb. The V call is TRBV29-1, the J call TRBJ2-2. The CDR3 numbers 14 amino acids, ends counted. Germline V lookup: CDR1 SQVTM, CDR2 ANQGSEA. CDR3 loop: CSVAHTGRAGELIY.

As DNA, the CDR3 is TGTGCCAGCCGGGACCCGCCCCGAGGTGGCTACACCTTC. Its translation: CASRDPPRGGYTF. The chain recombines TRBV19 with TRBJ1-2; possibly TRBD1 for D (5 bases). Germline-derived CDR1 and CDR2 are LNHDA and SQIVND (reference sequence). CDR3 length: 13 residues. V lost 9 bases and J lost 7, with 18 bases in between.

Comments on this clonotype: This may stem from a read error, because a much larger clone lies one nucleotide away. The V call is TRBV20-1, the J call TRBJ1-1; D uncertain. The CDR3 is made up of 8 amino acids. Trimming pared 7 bases from V and 10 bases from J, leaving 7 bases between. Germline values: CDR1 DFQATT, CDR2 SNEGSKA (reference sequence). The CDR3, as DNA: TGCAGTGTTTTAGGAGCTTTCTTT. This codes for CSVLGAFF.

The rearrangement uses TRBV20-1 and TRBJ2-3, with 8 bases aligning to TRBD2. V gave up 6 bases and J gave up 4 bases; unmatched junction bases: 21. Germline V gene sequence: CDR1 DFQATT, CDR2 SNEGSKA (reference sequence). This CDR3 is built from 18 residues. Here the CDR3 reads CSALDWGMWREDPDTQYF. The CDR3 nucleotides read TGCAGTGCCCTCGACTGGGGGATGTGGCGGGAGGACCCAGATACGCAGTATTTT.

A note on this clonotype: A much larger clone sits a single nucleotide away, making a read error possible. This sequence joins TRBV20-1 and TRBJ1-5, with 10 nucleotides matching TRBD1. V dropped 4 bases and J dropped 5; count of bases not matched to a gene: 5. The CDR3 sequence is 14 residues long. Germline V gene data show CDR1 as DFQATT and CDR2 as SNEGSKA (reference sequence). CDR3 region: CSAKWDRGDQPQHF. CDR3 in DNA: TGCAGTGCTAAATGGGACAGGGGAGATCAGCCCCAGCATTTT.

As regards this clonotype: This clone may be a read error of a much larger clone one base away. The chain employs TRBV12-3 or TRBV12-4 and TRBJ2-7; TRBD2 matches 7 bases. This CDR3 comprises 13 residues. CDR3 in DNA: TGTACCAGCAGCCTCTTGGGAGGGGACGAGCAGTACTTC. Protein: CTSSLLGGDEQYF.